A single sample gave rise to the 15 T cell receptor beta chains below, sequenced in a study of T cells in Graves' hyperthyroidism and ophthalmopathy. Template material for amplifying TCR beta CDR3 regions consisted of RNA transcripts. First-round RT-PCR of the TCR CDR3 relied on the HTBI primer set. Each CDR3 protein gets one entry after TCRdb re-called the multiplex PCR reads with MiXCR. In the table there are fewer than 350,000 distinct CDR3 sequences, roughly a fifth of which are singletons. Sequences were obtained from blood. The source of these receptors is a woman aged 45-65 years with Graves' hyperthyroidism.

Ten or more counts support this clonotype. The gene calls are TRBV2 and TRBJ1-4; possible D gene TRBD1, 5 bases. This CDR3 contains 12 residues. Germline V gives CDR1 SNHLY, CDR2 FYNNEI. V was trimmed by 7 bases and J by 7 bases, leaving 10 bases between them. The CDR3 protein is CASKTGFEKLFF. The CDR3 coding sequence is TGTGCCAGCAAAACAGGTTTTGAAAAACTGTTTTTT.

This clonotype was detected many times. This chain joins TRBV5-1 and TRBJ1-1, with D hard to call. Trimming pared 1 base from V and 0 bases from J, leaving 10 bases between. The CDR3 runs to 15 residues. CDR1 and CDR2 (germline): SGHRS, YFSETQ. Here the CDR3 reads CASSLLADLNTEAFF. The CDR3 region has the DNA TGCGCCAGCAGCTTGTTAGCGGACCTGAACACTGAAGCTTTCTTT.

A few counts support this clonotype. The CDR3 nucleotides read TGTGCCAGCAGCCGCCAGCGGACGGGCACAGATACGCAGTATTTT. It is translated as CASSRQRTGTDTQYF. The chain recombines TRBV7-8 with TRBJ2-3; the D gene is possibly TRBD2 (5 bases). The germline V gene has CDR1 SGHVS and CDR2 FQNEAQ. V lost 5 bases to trimming and J lost 1 base, with 13 bases between them. The CDR3 sequence is 15 residues long.

This clonotype occurred many times. V and J are TRBV28 and TRBJ1-2, with D perhaps TRBD1 (5 bases). The CDR3 loop spans 15 amino acids. With 6 bases removed from V and 5 bases from J, the gap between germline ends came to 19 bases. CDR1 is MDHEN and CDR2 is SYDVKM in the germline V gene. Here the CDR3 reads CASRNGGPGPYGYTF. CDR3 DNA: TGTGCCAGCAGAAACGGTGGGCCGGGACCTTATGGCTACACCTTC.

This clonotype has a count of ten or more. The chain employs TRBV10-3 and TRBJ2-3, with a tentative D call TRBD1 (6 bases). From germline, CDR1 is ENHRY and CDR2 SYGVKD. This CDR3 region has 15 residues. V was cut by 10 bases and J by 1 base, with 18 bases left in between. CDR3: CATKGHQGGTDTQYF. DNA of the CDR3: TGTGCCACAAAGGGACACCAAGGCGGCACAGATACGCAGTATTTT.

This clonotype has ten or more counts. The J gene is TRBJ1-1, the V gene TRBV20-1, with a tentative D call TRBD1 (6 bases). V was pared by 1 base and J by 4 bases, with 19 bases between. The CDR3 runs to 16 residues. The germline V gene has CDR1 DFQATT and CDR2 SNEGSKA (reference sequence). The CDR3 nucleotides read TGCAGTGCTAGAGTATTAGGTCGGGGGGCCCTCACTGAAGCTTTCTTT. Translation: CSARVLGRGALTEAFF.

The chain couples TRBV20-1 to TRBJ2-3, with TRBD2 as a possible D gene (7 bases). CDR1 is DFQATT, CDR2 SNEGSKA, per germline (reference sequence). The CDR3 length is 13 residues. With 3 bases removed from V and 2 bases from J, the gap between germline ends came to 9 bases. The CDR3 is CSARRGPTDTQYF. CDR3 nucleotides: TGCAGTGCTAGGCGGGGGCCCACAGATACGCAGTATTTT.

This sequence joins TRBV2 and TRBJ1-2, with 8 bases that match TRBD1. With V trimmed by 7 bases and J by 8 bases, 18 bases remained unmatched. The germline V gene has CDR1 SNHLY and CDR2 FYNNEI. The CDR3 is made up of 16 amino acids. The CDR3 here is CASTQDRETSFMGYTF. The CDR3 nucleotides read TGTGCCAGCACTCAGGACAGGGAAACTTCATTCATGGGCTACACCTTC.

This clonotype was observed many times. The rearrangement links TRBV7-2 to TRBJ2-1; TRBD2 matches 11 bases. V was clipped by 1 base and J by 6 bases; unmatched bases: 8. CDR1 and CDR2 (germline): SGHTA, FQGNSA. CDR3 size: 17 residues. This CDR3 is CASSLVAGGPSVNEQFF. The CDR3 DNA sequence: TGTGCCAGCAGCTTAGTAGCGGGGGGGCCTAGTGTCAATGAGCAGTTCTTC.

There are many counts of this clonotype. The chain links TRBV13 to TRBJ2-5, with TRBD2 matching over 11 bases. The CDR3 loop spans 22 amino acids. The trim removed 8 bases at V and 5 bases at J, leaving 31 bases unmatched. CDR1 PRHDT and CDR2 FYEKMQ come from the germline V gene (reference sequence). This CDR3 is CASGNIGGEASGGNSPRETQYF. CDR3 DNA: TGTGCCAGCGGAAACATAGGGGGAGAGGCTAGCGGGGGGAACTCCCCGCGGGAGACCCAGTACTTC.

This clonotype was seen at least ten times. The chain couples TRBV5-8 to TRBJ2-1, with D maybe TRBD1 (5 bases). CDR3 size: 13 residues. CDR1 and CDR2 from the germline V gene are SGHTS and YDEGEE. Trimming took off 5 bases at V and 4 bases at J, with 10 bases between the two ends. CDR3 residues: CASRTGGYNEQFF. The CDR3 DNA is TGTGCCAGCAGAACAGGTGGTTACAATGAGCAGTTCTTC.

This clonotype came up many times. The chain combines TRBV5-8 with TRBJ2-1; 13 bases fit TRBD2. V shed 0 bases and J 8 bases; nucleotides not matched to a gene: 8. This CDR3 has 17 residues. Germline-derived CDR1 and CDR2 are SGHTS and YDEGEE. The DNA of the CDR3 is TGTGCCAGCAGCTTGGGACTAGCGGGGGGCTACGGGGATGAGCAGTTCTTC. It codes for CASSLGLAGGYGDEQFF.

V is TRBV6-2 or TRBV6-3 and J is TRBJ1-1; no reliable D call. This CDR3 is 13 amino acids long. The V end was cut by 4 bases, the J end by 1 base, with 7 bases between. CDR1 is MNHEY, CDR2 SVGEGT, per germline. Here the CDR3 reads CASSWVTNTEAFF. As DNA, the CDR3 is TGTGCCAGCAGTTGGGTCACGAACACTGAAGCTTTCTTT.

In this sample, this clonotype turned up a few times. The chain couples TRBV7-6 to TRBJ2-2; no clear D gene. V lost 1 base and J lost 4, with 10 bases in between. This CDR3 region has 15 residues. CDR1 is SGHVS and CDR2 is FNYEAQ in the germline V gene. CDR3 in DNA: TGTGCCAGCAGCTTAGAGGTATCCATCACCGGGGAGCTGTTTTTT. It yields the protein CASSLEVSITGELFF.

This clonotype was observed a few times. The chain uses TRBV14 and TRBJ2-2; D unresolved. Deletions cut 4 bases from V and 4 bases from J, with 7 bases between. The CDR3 length is 13 residues. Germline V gene sequence: CDR1 SGHDN, CDR2 FVKESK. The CDR3 nucleotides read TGTGCCAGCAGCCGGCGGCTCACCGGGGAGCTGTTTTTT. This gives the protein CASSRRLTGELFF.